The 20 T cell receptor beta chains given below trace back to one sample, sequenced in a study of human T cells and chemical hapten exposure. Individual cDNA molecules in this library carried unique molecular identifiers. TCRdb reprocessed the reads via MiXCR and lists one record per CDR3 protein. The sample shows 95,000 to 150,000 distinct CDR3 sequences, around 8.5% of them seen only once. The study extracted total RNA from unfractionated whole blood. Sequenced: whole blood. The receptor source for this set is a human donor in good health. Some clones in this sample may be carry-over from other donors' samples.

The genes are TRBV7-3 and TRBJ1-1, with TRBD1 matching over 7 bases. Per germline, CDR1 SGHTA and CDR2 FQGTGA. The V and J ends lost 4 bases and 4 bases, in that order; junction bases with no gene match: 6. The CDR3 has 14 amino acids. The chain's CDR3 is CASSSQGVGTEAFF. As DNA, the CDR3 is TGTGCCAGCAGCTCCCAGGGGGTAGGCACTGAAGCTTTCTTT.

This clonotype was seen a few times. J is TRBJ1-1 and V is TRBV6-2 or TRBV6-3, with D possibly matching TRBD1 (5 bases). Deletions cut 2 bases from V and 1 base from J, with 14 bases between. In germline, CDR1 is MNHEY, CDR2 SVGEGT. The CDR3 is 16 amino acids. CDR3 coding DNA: TGTGCCAGCAGTTACCGCTCGGGCAGGGAGAACACTGAAGCTTTCTTT. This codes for CASSYRSGRENTEAFF.

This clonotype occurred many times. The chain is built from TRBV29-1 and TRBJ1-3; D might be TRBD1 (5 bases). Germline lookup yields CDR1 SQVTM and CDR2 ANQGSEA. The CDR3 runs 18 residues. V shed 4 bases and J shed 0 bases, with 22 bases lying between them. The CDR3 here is CSVVGPWDSRFSGNTIYF. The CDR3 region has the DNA TGCAGCGTTGTGGGCCCCTGGGACTCAAGGTTCTCTGGAAACACCATATATTTT.

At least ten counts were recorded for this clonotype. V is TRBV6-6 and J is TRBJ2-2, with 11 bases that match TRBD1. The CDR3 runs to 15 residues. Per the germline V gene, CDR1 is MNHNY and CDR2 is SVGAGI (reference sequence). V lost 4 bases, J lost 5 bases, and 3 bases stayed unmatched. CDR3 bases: TGTGCCAGCAGTTTCGGACAGGGGGCGACCGGGGAGCTGTTTTTT. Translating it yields CASSFGQGATGELFF.

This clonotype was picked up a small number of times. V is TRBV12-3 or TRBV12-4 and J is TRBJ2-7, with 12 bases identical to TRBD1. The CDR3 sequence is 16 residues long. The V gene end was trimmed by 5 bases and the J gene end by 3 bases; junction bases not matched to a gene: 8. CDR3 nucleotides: TGTGCCAGCAGTCGGGACAGGGGGCCATTTAACTACGAGCAGTACTTC. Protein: CASSRDRGPFNYEQYF.

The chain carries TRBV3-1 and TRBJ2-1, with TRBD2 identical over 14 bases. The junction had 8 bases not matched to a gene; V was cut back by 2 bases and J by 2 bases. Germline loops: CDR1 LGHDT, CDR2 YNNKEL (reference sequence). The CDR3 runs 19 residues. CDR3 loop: CASSQPTSGRAGTYNEQFF. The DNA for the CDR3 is TGTGCCAGCAGCCAACCGACTAGCGGGAGGGCCGGGACCTACAATGAGCAGTTCTTC.

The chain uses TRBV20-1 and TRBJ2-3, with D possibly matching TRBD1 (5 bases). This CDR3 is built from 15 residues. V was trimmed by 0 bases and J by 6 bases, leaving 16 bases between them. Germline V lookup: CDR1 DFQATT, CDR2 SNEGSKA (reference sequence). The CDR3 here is CSARDKGASGDTQYF. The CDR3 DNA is TGCAGTGCTAGAGATAAAGGGGCGTCCGGGGATACGCAGTATTTT.

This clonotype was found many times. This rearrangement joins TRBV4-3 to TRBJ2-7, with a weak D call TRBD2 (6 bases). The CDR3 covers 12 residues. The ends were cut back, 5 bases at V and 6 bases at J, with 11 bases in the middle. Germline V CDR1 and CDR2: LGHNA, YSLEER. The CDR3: CASSTYGGEQYF. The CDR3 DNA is TGCGCCAGCAGCACATACGGGGGCGAGCAGTACTTC.

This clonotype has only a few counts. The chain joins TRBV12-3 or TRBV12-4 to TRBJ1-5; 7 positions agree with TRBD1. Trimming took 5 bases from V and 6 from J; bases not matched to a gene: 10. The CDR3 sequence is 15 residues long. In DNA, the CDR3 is TGTGCCAGCAGTCTCCGGGACAGCGAGGGTCAGCCCCAGCATTTT. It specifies CASSLRDSEGQPQHF.

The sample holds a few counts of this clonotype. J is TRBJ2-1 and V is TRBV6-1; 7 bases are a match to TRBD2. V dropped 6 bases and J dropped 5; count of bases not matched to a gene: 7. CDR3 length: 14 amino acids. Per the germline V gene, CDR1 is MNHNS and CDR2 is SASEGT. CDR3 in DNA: TGTGCCAGCAGGTCGGGAGGAATTAACAATGAGCAGTTCTTC. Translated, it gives CASRSGGINNEQFF.

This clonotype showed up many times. The CDR3 reads CSARTTSGLKDTQYF. The CDR3 nucleotides read TGCAGTGCTAGAACGACTAGCGGGCTGAAGGATACGCAGTATTTT. J is TRBJ2-3 and V is TRBV20-1; TRBD2 aligns across 10 bases. There are 15 residues in the CDR3. Per the germline V gene, CDR1 is DFQATT and CDR2 is SNEGSKA (reference sequence). V shed 2 bases and J 6 bases; nucleotides not matched to a gene: 8.

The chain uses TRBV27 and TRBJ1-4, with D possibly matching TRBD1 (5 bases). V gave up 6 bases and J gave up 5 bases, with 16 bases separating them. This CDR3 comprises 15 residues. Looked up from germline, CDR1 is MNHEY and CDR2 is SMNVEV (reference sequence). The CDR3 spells CASRLLAGGNEKLFF. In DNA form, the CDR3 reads TGTGCCAGCAGGCTCCTCGCGGGGGGGAATGAAAAACTGTTTTTT. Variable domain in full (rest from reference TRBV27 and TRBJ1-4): EAQVTQNPRYLITVTGKKLTVTCSQNMNHEYMSWYRQDPGLGLRQIYYSMNVEVTDKGDVPEGYKVSRKEKRNFPLILESPSPNQTSLYFCASRLLAGGNEKLFFGSGTQLSVL.

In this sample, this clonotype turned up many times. This CDR3 is CASSLAIDSGNTIYF. As DNA, the CDR3 is TGTGCCAGCAGCCTGGCCATAGACTCTGGAAACACCATATATTTT. The rearrangement links TRBV12-3 or TRBV12-4 to TRBJ1-3, with D unresolved. The V end was cut by 6 bases, the J end by 0 bases, with 12 bases between. CDR3 length equals 15 residues.

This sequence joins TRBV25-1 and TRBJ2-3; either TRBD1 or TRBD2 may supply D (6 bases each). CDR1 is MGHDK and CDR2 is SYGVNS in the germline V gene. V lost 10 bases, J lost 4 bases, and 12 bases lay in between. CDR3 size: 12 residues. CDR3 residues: CANRGGPDTQYF. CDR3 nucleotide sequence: TGTGCCAACAGAGGGGGGCCAGATACGCAGTATTTT.

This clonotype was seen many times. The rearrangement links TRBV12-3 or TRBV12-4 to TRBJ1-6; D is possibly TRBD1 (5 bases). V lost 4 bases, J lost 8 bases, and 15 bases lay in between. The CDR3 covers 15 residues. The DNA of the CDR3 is TGTGCCAGCAGTTCGCGGGACCTTGGTTATTCACCCCTCCACTTT. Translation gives CASSSRDLGYSPLHF.

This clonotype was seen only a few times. The CDR3 loop reads CASSERGTGSTDTQYF. Here the CDR3 DNA reads TGTGCCAGCAGTGAAAGGGGGACAGGATCCACAGATACGCAGTATTTT. J is TRBJ2-3 and V is TRBV6-1, with TRBD1 matching over 8 bases. There are 16 residues in the CDR3. The V segment lost 2 bases and the J segment 2 bases; nucleotides outside the gene matches: 6. The germline V gene has CDR1 MNHNS and CDR2 SASEGT.

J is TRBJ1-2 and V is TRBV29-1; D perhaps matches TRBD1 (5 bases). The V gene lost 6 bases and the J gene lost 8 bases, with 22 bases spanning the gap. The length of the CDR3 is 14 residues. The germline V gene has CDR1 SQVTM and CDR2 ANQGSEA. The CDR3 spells CSVAAVGGRDGYTF. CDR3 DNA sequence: TGCAGCGTGGCCGCGGTGGGGGGAAGGGACGGCTACACCTTC.

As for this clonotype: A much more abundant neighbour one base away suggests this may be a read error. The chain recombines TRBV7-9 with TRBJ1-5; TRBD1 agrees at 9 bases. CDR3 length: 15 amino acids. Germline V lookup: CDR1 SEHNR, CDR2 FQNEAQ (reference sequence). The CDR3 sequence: CASSLGQGVGQPRHF. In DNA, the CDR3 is TGTGCCAGCAGCTTAGGACAGGGGGTAGGGCAGCCCCGGCATTTT. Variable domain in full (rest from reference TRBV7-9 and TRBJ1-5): DTGVSQNPRHKITKRGQNVTFRCDPISEHNRLYWYRQTLGQGPEFLTYFQNEAQLEKSRLLSDRFSAERPKGSFSTLEIQRTEQGDSAMYLCASSLGQGVGQPRHFGDGTRLSIL.

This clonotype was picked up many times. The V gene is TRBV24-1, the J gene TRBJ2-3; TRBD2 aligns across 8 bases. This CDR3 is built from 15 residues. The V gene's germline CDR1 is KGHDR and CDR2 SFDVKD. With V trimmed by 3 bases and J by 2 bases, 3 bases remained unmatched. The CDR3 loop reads CATSDSGGYTDTQYF. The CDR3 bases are TGTGCCACCAGTGATAGCGGGGGCTACACAGATACGCAGTATTTT.

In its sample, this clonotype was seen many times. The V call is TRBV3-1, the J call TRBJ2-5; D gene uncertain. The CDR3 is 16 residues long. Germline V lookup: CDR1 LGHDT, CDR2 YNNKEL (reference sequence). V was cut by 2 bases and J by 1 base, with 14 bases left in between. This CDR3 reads CASSQLRAGPQETQYF. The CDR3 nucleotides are TGTGCCAGCAGCCAATTAAGGGCAGGCCCCCAAGAGACCCAGTACTTC.